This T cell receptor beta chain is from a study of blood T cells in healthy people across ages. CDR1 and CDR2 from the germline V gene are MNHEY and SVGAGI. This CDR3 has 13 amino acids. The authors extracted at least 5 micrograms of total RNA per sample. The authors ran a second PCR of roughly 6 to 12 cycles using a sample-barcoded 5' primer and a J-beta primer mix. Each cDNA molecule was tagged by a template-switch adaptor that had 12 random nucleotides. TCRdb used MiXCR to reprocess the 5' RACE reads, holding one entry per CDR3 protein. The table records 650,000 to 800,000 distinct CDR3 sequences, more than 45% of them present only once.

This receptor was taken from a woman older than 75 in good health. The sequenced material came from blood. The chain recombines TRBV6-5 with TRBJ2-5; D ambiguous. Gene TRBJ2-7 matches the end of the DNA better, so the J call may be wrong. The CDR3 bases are TGTGCCAGCAGGGGTGAAGGGTATTCCGAGCAGTACTTC. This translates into CASRGEGYSEQYF.